The rows below give T cell receptor beta chains drawn from one sample of a study of OX40 agonist ivuxolimab in advanced cancers. Here immunoSEQ multiplex PCR was the method, and the copy in TCRdb shows in-frame clones only, minus some. Counted here are tens of thousands of clones, 65% to 85% occurring once; the ten biggest clones make up under 20%. Here the sequenced sample was CD4+ or CD8+ T cells sorted from blood, taken in a trial of the OX40 agonist ivuxolimab. The receptors here all came from an adult with an advanced solid tumor such as melanoma, head and neck, liver or kidney cancer. The CDR3 runs from the conserved cysteine through the conserved F or W. D genes are given only for firm matches. A clone size is listed for some rows: how often the clone was seen (once, few, many), or a class if it is expanded.

D	V	J	size	DNA	CDR3
.	TRBV7-6	TRBJ2-2	.	TGTGCCAGCAGCTCGGGGCTGGGACAACAGAACACCGGGGAGCTGTTTTTT	CASSSGLGQQNTGELFF
TRBD1	TRBV10-3	TRBJ1-2	.	TGTGCCATCAGTGAATCCGGGACAGGGGCGGGAAACTATGGCTACACCTTC	CAISESGTGAGNYGYTF
TRBD2	TRBV6-1	TRBJ2-7	.	TGTGCCAGCGGTGAAGCGGGGCCGTCCTACGAGCAGTACTTC	CASGEAGPSYEQYF
.	TRBV14	TRBJ2-3	.	TGTGCCAGCAGCCTGGGGGGACTTAGCACAGATACGCAGTATTTT	CASSLGGLSTDTQYF
TRBD2	TRBV7-9	TRBJ2-7	.	TGTGCCAGTCTATCGGGGGGGAATAGTATCCACGAGCAGTACTTC	CASLSGGNSIHEQYF
.	TRBV11-3	TRBJ1-3	.	TGTGCCAGCAGCCGCCGGGGGACAAGCTCTGGAAACACCATATATTTT	CASSRRGTSSGNTIYF
.	TRBV19	TRBJ2-3	.	TGTGCCAGTAGTACCCCGGGTGGAGCCCACACAGATACGCAGTATTTT	CASSTPGGAHTDTQYF
TRBD1	TRBV25-1	TRBJ1-3	.	TGTGCCAGCAGTGAAATCTTGGGACAGACCTCTGGAAACACCATATATTTT	CASSEILGQTSGNTIYF
TRBD1	TRBV7-3	TRBJ2-1	once	TGTGCCAGCAGCACCAGGGGGAGCGATGAGCAGTTCTTC	CASSTRGSDEQFF
.	TRBV4-2	TRBJ2-1	.	TGTGCCAGCAGCCAAGAAAGACTAGGTTACAATGAGCAGTTCTTC	CASSQERLGYNEQFF
.	TRBV6-4	TRBJ2-3	.	TGTGCCAGCAGTGACTCGACGACAGATACGCAGTATTTT	CASSDSTTDTQYF
.	TRBV7-2	TRBJ2-3	.	TGTGCCAGCAGCTTCGGGATTGCAGATACGCAGTATTTT	CASSFGIADTQYF
TRBD2	TRBV20-1	TRBJ2-1	once	TGCAGTGCGTCGCTAGGGAGGGAGTTCTTC	CSASLGREFF
.	TRBV6-5	TRBJ1-2	.	TGTGCCAGCAGTTACTCGATGGGGGGCGTTAATGGCTACACCTTC	CASSYSMGGVNGYTF
.	TRBV28	TRBJ2-7	.	TGTGCCAGCAGTTTAGGGGGGGCGTCCCGCTACGAGCAGTACTTC	CASSLGGASRYEQYF
.	TRBV6-1	TRBJ1-6	.	TGTGCCAGCTCCTCCGAAGGTCTTTATAATTCACCCCTCCACTTT	CASSSEGLYNSPLHF
.	TRBV7-9	TRBJ1-4	.	TGTGCCAGCAGCTTACCCCAGAATGAAAAACTGTTTTTT	CASSLPQNEKLFF
TRBD1	TRBV6-5	TRBJ1-1	few	TGTGCCAGCGGACAGGGGAATGAAGCTTTCTTT	CASGQGNEAFF
TRBD1	TRBV18	TRBJ2-7	.	TGTGCCAGCTCACCGGACAGGGGAATCTACGAGCAGTACTTC	CASSPDRGIYEQYF
.	TRBV7-8	TRBJ1-5	.	TGTGCCAGCAGCTTGGGGGATTCGAGATCTCAGCCCCAGCATTTT	CASSLGDSRSQPQHF
TRBD1	TRBV29-1	TRBJ2-5	.	TGCAGCGTTGAAGATTTGACCCTACAGGGGGCTTTTCGAGAGACCCAGTACTTC	CSVEDLTLQGAFRETQYF
.	TRBV5-1	TRBJ2-7	.	TGCGCCAGCAGCACCGGGGGCACAGGGGTGCAATACGAGCAGTACTTC	CASSTGGTGVQYEQYF
.	TRBV2	TRBJ2-4	.	TGTGCCAGCAGTGAGAGAGATGCGAACATTCAGTACTTC	CASSERDANIQYF
TRBD1	TRBV2	TRBJ1-1	.	TGTGCCAGGGGACAGATGAACACTGAAGCTTTCTTT	CARGQMNTEAFF
.	TRBV2	TRBJ2-2	.	TGTGCCAGCAGTGTGACCGGGGAGCTGTTTTTT	CASSVTGELFF